A selection of T cell receptor beta chains follows, all from one sample in a study of blood T cells in healthy people across ages. MiXCR, applied by TCRdb to the 5' RACE reads, yields one record per CDR3 protein. Of almost 550,000 distinct CDR3 sequences in the sample, around 24% are singletons; the top ten hold less than 9%. The data also belong to a second study, concerning T cells of mothers and their children.

Input material: blood. These TCRs come from a boy between 5 and 17 years old in good health. CDR3s include the opening cysteine and the closing phenylalanine or tryptophan. A D gene is named only where the DNA matches it firmly. Rows may omit the clone size; those that give it use once, few, many or a size class.

.,few,TRBJ2-1,TRBV6-5,TGTGCCAGCAGCTCCCTGCCCGGGGCGAAGGAGCAGTTCTTC,CASSSLPGAKEQFF
TRBD1,few,TRBJ1-1,TRBV25-1,TGTGCCAGCAGAAGAGGGGGCAGCTACACTGAAGCTTTCTTT,CASRRGGSYTEAFF
.,.,TRBJ1-1,TRBV29-1,TGCAGCGTTGTATGGGGGAACACTGAAGCTTTCTTT,CSVVWGNTEAFF
.,.,TRBJ1-5,TRBV4-1,TGCGCCAGCAGCGAATCCGGGCGGAGCAATCAGCCCCAGCATTTT,CASSESGRSNQPQHF
.,.,TRBJ2-3,TRBV6-2/TRBV6-3,TGTGCCAGCAGTTCCGACCTGACCGGGGATACGCAGTATTTT,CASSSDLTGDTQYF
.,.,TRBJ2-7,TRBV7-9,TGTGCCAGCACTCAATTACAGGGCCCCTACGAGCAGTACTTC,CASTQLQGPYEQYF
TRBD2,few,TRBJ2-2,TRBV12-3/TRBV12-4,TGTGCCAGCAGTTTATTAGCAAGGACTAGCGCGGGCACCGGGGAGCTGTTTTTT,CASSLLARTSAGTGELFF
.,few,TRBJ2-1,TRBV28,TGTGCCAGCAGTTTATCCGGGGGCCTCTCCTACAATGAGCAGTTCTTC,CASSLSGGLSYNEQFF
.,.,TRBJ1-1,TRBV20-1,TGCAGTGCCGGGCGGCCGAACACTGAAGCTTTCTTT,CSAGRPNTEAFF
.,.,TRBJ1-5,TRBV20-1,TGCAGTGCTAGTAACGGGTACCTCAATCAGCCCCAGCATTTT,CSASNGYLNQPQHF
TRBD2,many,TRBJ2-6,TRBV28,TGTGCCAGCAGTTATGGGACTAGCGGGAGTGGGGCCAACGTCCTGACTTTC,CASSYGTSGSGANVLTF
.,few,TRBJ2-7,TRBV7-9,TGTGCCAGCAGCTCTACCTGGGGGGAGTTGTCCTACGAGCAGTACTTC,CASSSTWGELSYEQYF
TRBD1,.,TRBJ2-7,TRBV18,TGTGCCAGCTCACTGGGACAGGGGGAACTAGCCTACGAGCAGTACTTC,CASSLGQGELAYEQYF
.,many,TRBJ2-1,TRBV7-8,TGTGCCAGCAGCTTGAGGACTTACAATGAGCAGTTCTTC,CASSLRTYNEQFF
TRBD2,few,TRBJ2-7,TRBV5-1,TGCGCCAGCAGCCATAGCGGGAGGAGTTACGAGCAGTACTTC,CASSHSGRSYEQYF
.,.,TRBJ1-1,TRBV7-2,TGTGCCAGCAGCTTAGCGCTAGGCAGTTCTGAAGCTTTCTTT,CASSLALGSSEAFF
TRBD1,few,TRBJ1-1,TRBV5-1,TGCGCCAGCAGTATTAGGACAGGGGAAGGCACTGAAGCTTTCTTT,CASSIRTGEGTEAFF
TRBD1,few,TRBJ1-1,TRBV18,TGTGCCAGCTCACCTTTGACAGGGGTCATGAACACTGAAGCTTTCTTT,CASSPLTGVMNTEAFF
TRBD2,few,TRBJ2-7,TRBV20-1,TGCAGTGCTAGGTCCCTAGCGGGAGGGTCGCTCTCCTACGAGCAGTACTTC,CSARSLAGGSLSYEQYF
.,.,TRBJ1-4,TRBV25-1,TGTGCCACCAGTGAGTTGGAGACAGGAGGTGAAAAACTGTTTTTT,CATSELETGGEKLFF
TRBD2,few,TRBJ2-3,TRBV12-3/TRBV12-4,TGTGCCAGCAGGGGGACTAGCGGGGGGACAGATACGCAGTATTTT,CASRGTSGGTDTQYF
TRBD2,.,TRBJ2-7,TRBV27,TGTGCCAGCAGGCGAGGACTAGCGGGGCACTACGAGCAGTACTTC,CASRRGLAGHYEQYF
.,few,TRBJ2-7,TRBV28,TGTGCCAGCAGTCCCCACGGTTCCGGCTACGAGCAGTACTTC,CASSPHGSGYEQYF
TRBD1,few,TRBJ2-7,TRBV28,TGTGCCAGCACTCAGGGGGCACGCGAGCAGTACTTC,CASTQGAREQYF
.,.,TRBJ2-4,TRBV4-1,TGCGCCAGCAGTCCTATCACTACCCTGAAAGCCAAAAACATTCAGTACTTC,CASSPITTLKAKNIQYF
TRBD1,.,TRBJ2-1,TRBV7-8,TGTGCCAGCAGCAGCGACAGGGGCGATATATACAATGAGCAGTTCTTC,CASSSDRGDIYNEQFF
.,few,TRBJ1-4,TRBV25-1,TGTGCCAGCAGCGTGGGATTAGGTAATGAAAAACTGTTTTTT,CASSVGLGNEKLFF
.,.,TRBJ2-7,TRBV29-1,TGCAGCGTTCGCAACGGCTACTACGAGCAGTACTTC,CSVRNGYYEQYF
TRBD1,few,TRBJ2-4,TRBV7-2,TGTGCCAGCAGCTTAGAGGGGGCTGGAAACATTCGGTACTTC,CASSLEGAGNIRYF
.,many,TRBJ2-7,TRBV27,TGTGCCAGCAGTTTAACGCAAGGCTCCTACGAGCAGTACTTC,CASSLTQGSYEQYF
.,few,TRBJ2-4,TRBV28,TGTGCCAGCAGTCCCCTGGTAGCCAAAAACATTCAGTACTTC,CASSPLVAKNIQYF
TRBD2,.,TRBJ2-3,TRBV5-1,TGCGCCAGCAGCTTGGTTTTAGCGGGAGGAACAGATACGCAGTATTTT,CASSLVLAGGTDTQYF
.,.,TRBJ2-6,TRBV5-5,TGTGCCAGCACCCGGACAGCCTTTCCCTCTGGGGCCAACGTCCTGACTTTC,CASTRTAFPSGANVLTF
.,few,TRBJ1-2,TRBV2,TGTGCCAGCAGTGAAGGCCGGGACCATGGCTACACCTTC,CASSEGRDHGYTF